These 5 T cell receptor beta chains were all obtained from the same sample, sequenced in a study of OX40 agonist ivuxolimab in advanced cancers. The repertoire was sequenced with immunoSEQ multiplex PCR; TCRdb's copy has only in-frame clones and lacks some. Altogether around 47,000 clones are present, about nine tenths being singletons, with the ten largest covering 14%. The starting material was CD4+ or CD8+ T cells sorted from blood, obtained in a trial of the OX40 agonist ivuxolimab. The receptor set was obtained from an adult with an advanced solid tumor such as melanoma, head and neck, liver or kidney cancer.

The chain carries TRBV27 and TRBJ1-1, with D possibly being TRBD1 (5 bases). The germline V gene encodes CDR1 MNHEY and CDR2 SMNVEV (reference sequence). V lost 2 bases and J lost 8, with 12 bases in between. This CDR3 comprises 13 residues. This chain's CDR3 is CASSLTLRGEAFF. The CDR3, as DNA: TGTGCCAGCAGTTTAACCCTACGGGGGGAAGCTTTCTTT.

DNA for the CDR3: TGTGCCAGCAGCTTGGTCAGAAACCAAGAGACCCAGTACTTC. Amino acid sequence: CASSLVRNQETQYF. The chain combines TRBV7-9 with TRBJ2-5; no clear D gene. The CDR3 covers 14 residues. The V end lost 3 bases, the J end lost 0 bases, and 8 bases lay between the germline ends. The germline gives CDR1 SEHNR, CDR2 FQNEAQ (reference sequence).

This clone was counted once. This chain uses TRBV19 with TRBJ1-1; 8 bases match TRBD1. Germline assignment: CDR1 LNHDA and CDR2 SQIVND (reference sequence). The length of the CDR3 is 15 residues. V lost 6 bases and J lost 1; bases outside the gene matches: 7. CDR3 nucleotide sequence: TGTGCCAGTAGCCAGGGGGCTTTAGGGAACACTGAAGCTTTCTTT. Residues: CASSQGALGNTEAFF.

The chain joins TRBV7-6 to TRBJ2-7, with D unclear. V was trimmed by 1 base and J by 2 bases, leaving 6 bases between them. There are 13 residues in the CDR3. The germline gives CDR1 SGHVS, CDR2 FNYEAQ. As DNA, the CDR3 is TGTGCCAGCAGCTTAGACAGACCCTACGAGCAGTACTTC. Amino acids: CASSLDRPYEQYF.

This chain uses TRBV6-5 with TRBJ2-1, with D uncertain. V was shortened by 4 bases and J by 0 bases, with 10 bases between the two germline ends. Germline CDR1 MNHEY, CDR2 SVGAGI. The CDR3 is 15 residues long. The chain's CDR3 is CASSSSVGSYNEQFF. The CDR3 DNA is TGTGCCAGCAGTTCCTCCGTGGGCTCCTACAATGAGCAGTTCTTC.